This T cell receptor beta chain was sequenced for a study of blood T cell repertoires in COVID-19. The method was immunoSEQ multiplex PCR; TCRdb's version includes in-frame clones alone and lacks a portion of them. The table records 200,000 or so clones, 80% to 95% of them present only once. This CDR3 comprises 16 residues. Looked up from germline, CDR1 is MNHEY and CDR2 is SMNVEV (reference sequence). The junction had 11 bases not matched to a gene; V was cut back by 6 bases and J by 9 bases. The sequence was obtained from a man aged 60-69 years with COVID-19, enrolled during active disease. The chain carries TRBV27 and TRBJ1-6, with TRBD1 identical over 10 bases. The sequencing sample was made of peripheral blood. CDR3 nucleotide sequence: TGTGCCAGCAGAAGATCCGACAGGGGGCTAGTTTCACCCCTCCACTTT. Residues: CASRRSDRGLVSPLHF.